The 9 T cell receptor beta chains given below trace back to one sample, sequenced in a study of T-cell memory formation after mild COVID-19. TCRdb itself ran the 5' RACE reads through MiXCR, one entry per CDR3 protein. The sample has about 200,000 distinct CDR3 sequences, 9.5% to 10% seen once. The sample taken for sequencing was PBMCs or a T cell subset sorted from them (not recorded which). Receptors were obtained from a man aged 18 to 35 who had mild COVID-19 (a few samples of this study predate the infection). Cell type and time point are not known.

The genes are TRBV19 and TRBJ2-6; D gene unclear. V lost 4 bases and J lost 5, with 12 bases in between. Per the germline V gene, CDR1 is LNHDA and CDR2 is SQIVND (reference sequence). The CDR3 sequence is 15 residues long. The CDR3 DNA is TGTGCCAGTAGTAGAATTGGATCAAGGGCCAACGTCCTGACTTTC. Protein product: CASSRIGSRANVLTF.

The chain combines TRBV5-5 with TRBJ2-1; 8 bases are shared with TRBD1. CDR1 and CDR2 from the germline V gene are SGHKS and YYEKEE (reference sequence). CDR3 length: 14 residues. The junction had 6 bases not matched to a gene; V was cut back by 4 bases and J by 6 bases. For the CDR3, the DNA is TGTGCCAGCAGCACCGGGACAGGACCCAATGAGCAGTTCTTC. This sequence encodes CASSTGTGPNEQFF.

Ten or more counts support this clonotype. The rearrangement links TRBV20-1 to TRBJ2-4; possibly TRBD1 or TRBD2 for D (5 bases each). Trimming took off 5 bases at V and 6 bases at J, with 8 bases between the two ends. This CDR3 is 11 amino acids long. Germline CDR1 and CDR2: DFQATT and SNEGSKA (reference sequence). As DNA, the CDR3 is TGCAGTGCTCCTGGGGGAAACATTCAGTACTTC. As protein: CSAPGGNIQYF.

This clonotype was observed a handful of times. This chain uses TRBV7-7 with TRBJ2-3; TRBD2 matches at 7 bases. Trimming at V came to 1 base and at J to 5 bases, leaving 9 bases not matched to a gene. This CDR3 spans 16 amino acids. Germline values: CDR1 SSHAT, CDR2 FNYEAQ (reference sequence). The CDR3 bases are TGTGCCAGCAGCTTAGGAGCGGGGTGGCCGGTAGATACGCAGTATTTT. This gives the protein CASSLGAGWPVDTQYF.

The J gene is TRBJ2-7, the V gene TRBV5-6; TRBD1 is a possible D gene (6 bases). CDR1 is SGHDT, CDR2 YYEEEE, per germline. The V end was cut by 5 bases, the J end by 6 bases, with 21 bases between. This CDR3 is 15 amino acids long. In DNA, the CDR3 is TGTGCCAGCAGGTGGGGGATAACAGGGAACGGCGAGCAGTACTTC. It yields the protein CASRWGITGNGEQYF. Full variable domain (missing parts from reference TRBV5-6 and TRBJ2-7): DAGVTQSPTHLIKTRGQQVTLRCSPKSGHDTVSWYQQALGQGPQFIFQYYEEEERQRGNFPDRFSGHQFPNYSSELNVNALLLGDSALYLCASRWGITGNGEQYFGPGTRLTVT.

This clonotype came up a few times. In nucleotides, the CDR3 is TGTGCCAGCAGCTGGACCGGGACAGGGAACACCGGGGAGCTGTTTTTT. Protein sequence: CASSWTGTGNTGELFF. The chain joins TRBV5-6 to TRBJ2-2; 8 bases align to TRBD1. Germline CDR1 is SGHDT and CDR2 is YYEEEE. This CDR3 spans 16 amino acids. Trimming at V came to 3 bases and at J to 1 base, leaving 5 bases not matched to a gene.

This clonotype was detected only a few times. This chain joins TRBV29-1 and TRBJ2-1, with D maybe TRBD2 (7 bases). The CDR3 consists of 14 residues. Germline-derived CDR1 and CDR2 are SQVTM and ANQGSEA. Trimming removed 2 bases from V and 2 bases from J, with 10 bases in between. CDR3 sequence reads: CSVERGATYNEQFF. The CDR3 nucleotides are TGCAGCGTTGAACGGGGGGCCACCTACAATGAGCAGTTCTTC.

This clonotype has a handful of counts. V gene TRBV3-1 combines with J gene TRBJ1-2; TRBD1 aligns across 9 bases. This CDR3 is built from 14 residues. The trim removed 5 bases at V and 1 base at J, leaving 2 bases unmatched. CDR1 and CDR2 from the germline V gene are LGHDT and YNNKEL (reference sequence). The CDR3 spells CASSDRGVNYGYTF. The CDR3 DNA is TGTGCCAGCAGCGACAGGGGGGTTAACTATGGCTACACCTTC.

The CDR3 coding sequence is TGTGCCAGCAGTGGGCGGCTTCCCGGGAGTGGAAACACCATATATTTT. This sequence encodes CASSGRLPGSGNTIYF. V and J are TRBV12-3 or TRBV12-4 and TRBJ1-3; D ambiguous. CDR3 length: 16 amino acids. The V and J ends lost 5 bases and 3 bases respectively, with 17 bases between them.